The 23 T cell receptor beta chains below were found in one sample sequenced in a study of cytomegalovirus exposure and HLA in healthy donors. The repertoire was sequenced with immunoSEQ multiplex PCR; TCRdb's copy has only in-frame clones and lacks some. Here the sample spans over 150,000 clones, 91% being singletons. The sample taken for sequencing was PBMCs. The receptors come from a woman aged 18-35 years in good health and CMV-seropositive.

To note about this clone: The same CDR3 arises from other DNA sequences in this sample as well. V gene TRBV29-1 combines with J gene TRBJ1-2; 9 bases align to TRBD1. This CDR3 has 12 amino acids. Trimming took 5 bases from V and 3 from J; bases not matched to a gene: 1. The V gene's germline CDR1 is SQVTM and CDR2 ANQGSEA. CDR3 loop: CSVRDRDYGYTF. The CDR3 coding sequence is TGCAGCGTTAGGGACAGGGACTATGGCTACACCTTC.

In its sample, this clone was seen a few times. The V gene is TRBV5-1, the J gene TRBJ2-7; perhaps TRBD1 as D (6 bases). The CDR3 covers 12 residues. V was shortened by 2 bases and J by 3 bases, with 6 bases between the two germline ends. Per germline, CDR1 SGHRS and CDR2 YFSETQ. CDR3 DNA sequence: TGCGCCAGCAGCTTACAGGGCTACGAGCAGTACTTC. Translated, it gives CASSLQGYEQYF.

This clone was detected a few times. The V and J genes are TRBV6-1 and TRBJ2-7; 11 positions match TRBD2. This CDR3 spans 15 amino acids. Germline values: CDR1 MNHNS, CDR2 SASEGT. V lost 1 base and J lost 6; bases outside the gene matches: 5. This CDR3 is CASSEEGSGGVEQYF. CDR3 coding DNA: TGTGCCAGCAGTGAAGAAGGTAGCGGGGGGGTCGAGCAGTACTTC.

V usage is TRBV9 and J usage is TRBJ1-1; 9 nucleotides line up with TRBD1. Germline trimming cut 4 bases from V and 4 bases from J; bases unmatched to any gene: 5. CDR3 length: 14 residues. CDR1 and CDR2 (germline): SGDLS, YYNGEE. The CDR3 loop reads CASSLIQGATEAFF. Here the CDR3 DNA reads TGTGCCAGCAGCCTGATACAGGGGGCCACTGAAGCTTTCTTT.

This clone turned up a few times. V and J are TRBV28 and TRBJ1-2; 8 positions match TRBD1. The trim removed 6 bases at V and 4 bases at J, leaving 7 bases unmatched. CDR1 MDHEN and CDR2 SYDVKM come from the germline V gene. The CDR3 sequence is 14 residues long. CDR3 nucleotides: TGTGCCAGCAGGTTGACAGGGGAGATCTATGGCTACACCTTC. Protein product: CASRLTGEIYGYTF.

This clone was seen just once. The rearrangement links TRBV7-7 to TRBJ2-1; possible D gene TRBD2, 6 bases. With 1 base removed from V and 5 bases from J, the gap between germline ends came to 12 bases. This CDR3 is 15 amino acids long. Per the germline V gene, CDR1 is SSHAT and CDR2 is FNYEAQ (reference sequence). CDR3 sequence (DNA): TGTGCCAGCAGCTTAGTTGCGGGAAACCACAATGAGCAGTTCTTC. It specifies CASSLVAGNHNEQFF.

V usage is TRBV7-2 and J usage is TRBJ2-7; 14 bases agree with TRBD2. This CDR3 is 16 amino acids long. J lost 4 bases, V lost 6 bases, and 8 bases had no gene match. Germline V CDR1 and CDR2: SGHTA, FQGNSA. CDR3 in amino acids: CASRTSGRAPRYEQYF. CDR3 sequence (DNA): TGTGCCAGCAGGACTAGCGGGAGGGCGCCACGGTACGAGCAGTACTTC.

The rearrangement links TRBV6-5 to TRBJ1-5; 9 bases are shared with TRBD1. After removal of 0 bases from V and 9 bases from J, the junction contained 6 bases not matched to a gene. The CDR3 contains 15 residues. Per the germline V gene, CDR1 is MNHEY and CDR2 is SVGAGI. DNA for the CDR3: TGTGCCAGCAGTTACTCCGACAGGGGGGATGTGCCCCAGCATTTT. Protein product: CASSYSDRGDVPQHF.

This chain connects TRBV5-1 to TRBJ2-3; TRBD2 aligns across 7 bases. Germline CDR1 reads SGHRS; CDR2 reads YFSETQ. CDR3 length: 14 amino acids. Trimming at V came to 5 bases and at J to 10 bases, leaving 13 bases not matched to a gene. The CDR3 region has the DNA TGCGCCAGCAGGCCGGGACTATTAGTCCCCGCGCAGTATTTT. The encoded protein is CASRPGLLVPAQYF.

The rearrangement links TRBV5-1 to TRBJ1-2; TRBD1 agrees at 8 bases. CDR3 length: 15 amino acids. Looked up from germline, CDR1 is SGHRS and CDR2 is YFSETQ. V dropped 0 bases and J dropped 6; count of bases not matched to a gene: 7. Here the CDR3 reads CASSLAVRGPDGYTF. The CDR3 DNA reads TGCGCCAGCAGCTTGGCCGTCAGGGGGCCCGATGGCTACACCTTC.

V gene TRBV7-2 combines with J gene TRBJ1-2; 8 bases line up with TRBD1. The CDR3 runs to 14 residues. Germline V gives CDR1 SGHTA, CDR2 FQGNSA. Unmatched junction bases numbered 5, after V lost 4 bases and J lost 4 bases. The CDR3 protein is CASSWPDRGYGYTF. The CDR3 nucleotides read TGTGCCAGCAGCTGGCCAGACAGGGGCTATGGCTACACCTTC.

The rearrangement joins TRBV6-1 to TRBJ1-2; D may be TRBD1 (5 bases). The germline CDR1 and CDR2 sequences are MNHNS and SASEGT. The CDR3 consists of 18 residues. Trimming removed 1 base at V and 0 bases at J, with 18 bases between. CDR3 in amino acids: CASSEETGARGANYGYTF. The CDR3 bases are TGTGCCAGCAGTGAAGAAACTGGGGCCCGCGGGGCTAACTATGGCTACACCTTC.

This chain joins TRBV19 and TRBJ2-7; 8 bases match TRBD2. The CDR3 is 14 residues long. The ends lost 4 bases at V and 0 bases at J; junction bases unmatched: 2. Looked up from germline, CDR1 is LNHDA and CDR2 is SQIVND (reference sequence). CDR3 sequence reads: CASSTGRASYEQYF. The CDR3 nucleotides read TGTGCCAGTAGTACCGGGAGGGCCTCCTACGAGCAGTACTTC.

The CDR3 protein is CASSYQRGDYGYTF. In nucleotides, the CDR3 is TGTGCCAGCAGTTATCAACGGGGGGATTATGGCTACACCTTC. J is TRBJ1-2 and V is TRBV6-6; the D gene is possibly TRBD1 (5 bases). CDR1 MNHNY and CDR2 SVGAGI come from the germline V gene (reference sequence). The CDR3 has 14 amino acids. The germline V and J ends were trimmed by 3 bases and 5 bases, with 13 bases remaining between them.

This sequence joins TRBV7-6 and TRBJ2-3; a weak D match, TRBD1 (5 bases). V lost 0 bases and J 1 base, leaving 8 bases between the germline ends. The CDR3 contains 15 residues. Germline V CDR1 and CDR2: SGHVS, FNYEAQ. The CDR3: CASSLAWGGTDTQYF. As DNA, the CDR3 is TGTGCCAGCAGCTTAGCGTGGGGCGGCACAGATACGCAGTATTTT. Full variable domain (missing parts from reference TRBV7-6 and TRBJ2-3): GAGVSQSPRYKVTKRGQDVALRCDPISGHVSLYWYRQALGQGPEFLTYFNYEAQQDKSGLPNDRFSAERPEGSISTLTIQRTEQRDSAMYRCASSLAWGGTDTQYFGPGTRLTVL.

The chain recombines TRBV7-2 with TRBJ2-3; 9 bases are shared with TRBD2. The CDR3 contains 17 residues. Germline V gene data show CDR1 as SGHTA and CDR2 as FQGNSA. V lost 4 bases and J lost 4; bases outside the gene matches: 12. The CDR3 reads CASSSTPGLALADTQYF. CDR3 sequence (DNA): TGTGCCAGCAGCTCAACTCCGGGACTAGCTTTGGCAGATACGCAGTATTTT.

This chain links TRBV19 with TRBJ2-7; 13 positions match TRBD2. Germline V lookup: CDR1 LNHDA, CDR2 SQIVND (reference sequence). The V segment lost 3 bases and the J segment 1 base; nucleotides outside the gene matches: 6. The CDR3 sequence is 17 residues long. The CDR3 nucleotides read TGTGCCAGTAGTATCGGACTAGCGGGAGCAGGGTCCTACGAGCAGTACTTC. It is translated as CASSIGLAGAGSYEQYF. Drawing the rest from reference TRBV19 and TRBJ2-7, the complete variable domain is DGGITQSPKYLFRKEGQNVTLSCEQNLNHDAMYWYRQDPGQGLRLIYYSQIVNDFQKGDIAEGYSVSREKKESFPLTVTSAQKNPTAFYLCASSIGLAGAGSYEQYFGPGTRLTVT.

This clone was counted a few times. The rearrangement uses TRBV28 and TRBJ1-2, with unresolved D. The length of the CDR3 is 14 residues. V was pared by 2 bases and J by 4 bases, with 11 bases between. Looked up from germline, CDR1 is MDHEN and CDR2 is SYDVKM. The CDR3 protein is CASSLDRGGYGYTF. The CDR3 DNA follows: TGTGCCAGCAGTTTAGATAGAGGTGGCTATGGCTACACCTTC.

The rearrangement joins TRBV5-6 to TRBJ1-5; D not certain. The V end lost 1 base, the J end lost 0 bases, and 5 bases lay between the germline ends. Germline CDR1 reads SGHDT; CDR2 reads YYEEEE. The CDR3 runs to 14 residues. CDR3 DNA sequence: TGTGCCAGCAGCTTGAGACTTAGCAATCAGCCCCAGCATTTT. It translates to CASSLRLSNQPQHF. The full variable domain, completed using reference TRBV5-6 and TRBJ1-5, is DAGVTQSPTHLIKTRGQQVTLRCSPKSGHDTVSWYQQALGQGPQFIFQYYEEEERQRGNFPDRFSGHQFPNYSSELNVNALLLGDSALYLCASSLRLSNQPQHFGDGTRLSIL.

The CDR3 coding sequence is TGCGCCAGCAGCTTGGATGGACAGCCATGGGGCAATCAGCCCCAGCATTTT. Protein product: CASSLDGQPWGNQPQHF. The rearrangement uses TRBV5-1 and TRBJ1-5, with a tentative D call TRBD1 (6 bases). Per germline, CDR1 SGHRS and CDR2 YFSETQ. CDR3 size: 17 residues. Trimming removed 0 bases at V and 2 bases at J, with 15 bases between.

This chain connects TRBV28 to TRBJ2-7, with 14 bases fitting TRBD2. Losses at the gene ends were 3 bases for V and 2 bases for J; bases not matched to a gene: 12. Germline CDR1 is MDHEN and CDR2 is SYDVKM. This CDR3 has 19 residues. This CDR3 reads CASSFGTSGSIRTAYEQYF. In DNA, the CDR3 is TGTGCCAGCAGTTTCGGGACTAGCGGGAGTATCCGTACTGCCTACGAGCAGTACTTC.

CDR3 coding DNA: TGTGCCAGCAGTTCCGCCGGGACAGGCTATGGCTACACCTTC. Translating it yields CASSSAGTGYGYTF. The chain links TRBV27 to TRBJ1-2, with TRBD1 matching over 8 bases. CDR1 is MNHEY and CDR2 is SMNVEV in the germline V gene (reference sequence). Trimming at V came to 4 bases and at J to 4 bases, leaving 5 bases not matched to a gene. The CDR3 extends over 14 amino acids.

The chain has TRBV28 and TRBJ2-1; 10 bases match TRBD2. The germline gives CDR1 MDHEN, CDR2 SYDVKM. Trimming removed 6 bases from V and 9 bases from J; junction bases left unmatched: 11. This CDR3 is 15 amino acids long. The CDR3 region is CASSQGLAGVREQFF. DNA for the CDR3: TGTGCCAGCAGCCAGGGGCTAGCGGGAGTCCGTGAGCAGTTCTTC.